The 32 T cell receptor beta chains listed next were all sequenced from one sample in a study of cytomegalovirus exposure and HLA in healthy donors. Both 60 Vbeta primers and 13 Jbeta primers went into the PCR. Method: immunoSEQ multiplex PCR; TCRdb's copy keeps in-frame clones and lacks some. The data hold 150,000 to 200,000 clones, with around 68% observed a single time. Input material: PBMCs. Every receptor here comes from a woman aged 40 to 50 in good health and CMV-seropositive.

The V call is TRBV19, the J call TRBJ2-7; D remains ambiguous. Between the trimmed V and J ends, which lost 6 bases and 6 bases, there was a span of 12 bases. This CDR3 region has 12 residues. Germline CDR1 reads LNHDA; CDR2 reads SQIVND (reference sequence). CDR3 region: CASSSPNLEQYF. The CDR3 DNA reads TGTGCCAGTAGCAGTCCCAACCTCGAGCAGTACTTC.

The rearrangement links TRBV4-3 to TRBJ1-2; D may be TRBD1 (6 bases). V lost 4 bases and J lost 4, with 16 bases in between. The CDR3 contains 15 residues. Germline values: CDR1 LGHNA, CDR2 YSLEER. The CDR3, as DNA: TGCGCCAGCAGCCCAAGTCCGGGGGGCAGCTATGGCTACACCTTC. It is translated as CASSPSPGGSYGYTF.

About this clone: Relative to the germline gene, one junction end is altered; a read error may explain this. The chain has TRBV27 and TRBJ1-6, with 9 positions matching TRBD1. Germline CDR1 is MNHEY and CDR2 is SMNVEV (reference sequence). The CDR3 has 15 residues. CDR3 protein: CASSLSTGGNSPLNF. CDR3 nucleotides: TGTGCCAGCAGTTTATCGACAGGGGGAAATTCACCCCTCAACTTT.

The chain joins TRBV19 to TRBJ2-3, with 7 bases aligning to TRBD2. Trimming cost V 6 bases and J 2 bases; bases outside gene matches: 11. Germline CDR1 reads LNHDA; CDR2 reads SQIVND (reference sequence). This CDR3 has 16 residues. In DNA, the CDR3 is TGTGCCAGTAGCACTCGGGAGGCCCCTCACACAGATACGCAGTATTTT. Protein: CASSTREAPHTDTQYF.

CDR3 in amino acids: CASSARRQGAGNTIYF. In DNA form, the CDR3 reads TGTGCCAGCAGCGCACGCAGACAGGGAGCTGGAAACACCATATATTTT. The chain employs TRBV9 and TRBJ1-3, with 7 bases aligning to TRBD1. Unmatched junction bases numbered 8, after V lost 3 bases and J lost 2 bases. The CDR3 is 16 residues long. The germline V gene encodes CDR1 SGDLS and CDR2 YYNGEE.

Here the CDR3 reads CASRLTSGGHNEQFF. CDR3 DNA sequence: TGTGCCAGCCGCCTTACTAGCGGGGGACACAATGAGCAGTTCTTC. This chain joins TRBV2 and TRBJ2-1; 11 bases fit TRBD2. The CDR3 has 15 amino acids. V lost 8 bases to trimming and J lost 5 bases; unmatched junction nucleotides: 8. CDR1 is SNHLY, CDR2 FYNNEI, per germline.

The V and J genes are TRBV6-6 and TRBJ2-2; 13 bases align to TRBD2. Germline lookup yields CDR1 MNHNY and CDR2 SVGAGI (reference sequence). V was pared by 5 bases and J by 3 bases, with 3 bases of the junction left unmatched. The CDR3 consists of 16 residues. CDR3 nucleotides: TGTGCCAGCAGTCCCGGACTAGCGGGGGACACCGGGGAGCTGTTTTTT. This sequence encodes CASSPGLAGDTGELFF.

The chain links TRBV10-3 to TRBJ2-5; 12 bases fit TRBD1. This CDR3 has 18 amino acids. After removal of 6 bases from V and 0 bases from J, the junction contained 11 bases not matched to a gene. Germline CDR1 is ENHRY and CDR2 is SYGVKD. CDR3 DNA sequence: TGTGCCATCAGAAGTACTATTGGGACAGGGGGCGACCAAGAGACCCAGTACTTC. It codes for CAIRSTIGTGGDQETQYF.

This clone was seen a single time. V usage is TRBV4-1 and J usage is TRBJ2-7; maybe TRBD1 (5 bases). V lost 0 bases and J 1 base, leaving 10 bases between the germline ends. The germline CDR1 and CDR2 sequences are MGHRA and YSYEKL. CDR3 size: 15 residues. The CDR3 DNA reads as TGCGCCAGCAGCCAAGAACAGGCGCAGTCCTACGAGCAGTACTTC. Its translation is CASSQEQAQSYEQYF.

The rearrangement joins TRBV4-3 to TRBJ2-3, with D possibly matching TRBD1 (6 bases). Germline values: CDR1 LGHNA, CDR2 YSLEER. The V end was cut by 0 bases, the J end by 0 bases, with 13 bases between. The CDR3 totals 17 residues. CDR3 residues: CASSQDVRTASTDTQYF. The CDR3 DNA reads TGCGCCAGCAGCCAAGATGTACGGACAGCTAGCACAGATACGCAGTATTTT.

This rearrangement joins TRBV27 to TRBJ2-7; 7 bases are a match to TRBD1. Germline lookup yields CDR1 MNHEY and CDR2 SMNVEV (reference sequence). This CDR3 has 11 residues. The trim removed 8 bases at V and 2 bases at J, leaving 0 bases unmatched. The DNA of the CDR3 is TGTGCCAGCCAGGGGGCCTACGAGCAGTACTTC. It is translated as CASQGAYEQYF.

There are a few counts of this clone. The rearrangement links TRBV13 to TRBJ1-3; TRBD1 aligns across 8 bases. CDR1 and CDR2 (germline): PRHDT, FYEKMQ (reference sequence). The CDR3 is made up of 17 amino acids. V was clipped by 2 bases and J by 2 bases; unmatched bases: 8. CDR3 nucleotide sequence: TGTGCCAGCAGCTTAACGTCGGCGACAGGGGCTGGAAACACCATATATTTT. The encoded protein is CASSLTSATGAGNTIYF.

V is TRBV28 and J is TRBJ1-3; D unresolved. Germline-derived CDR1 and CDR2 are MDHEN and SYDVKM. The CDR3 runs to 16 residues. V was pared by 2 bases and J by 0 bases, with 11 bases between. Here the CDR3 reads CASSLSRRYSGNTIYF. The CDR3, as DNA: TGTGCCAGCAGTTTAAGCCGGCGGTACTCTGGAAACACCATATATTTT.

V and J are TRBV9 and TRBJ2-7, with TRBD2 matching 9 bases. This CDR3 region has 16 residues. Trimming at V came to 0 bases and at J to 0 bases, leaving 4 bases not matched to a gene. Germline V gives CDR1 SGDLS, CDR2 YYNGEE. CDR3 sequence reads: CASSVGSGGHSYEQYF. CDR3 DNA sequence: TGTGCCAGCAGCGTAGGTAGCGGGGGCCACTCCTACGAGCAGTACTTC.

The DNA for the CDR3 is TGCGCCAGCAGCTTGTCTGAGGAGAATGAGCAGTTCTTC. Protein sequence: CASSLSEENEQFF. The chain employs TRBV5-1 and TRBJ2-1; D ambiguous. The germline CDR1 and CDR2 sequences are SGHRS and YFSETQ. Trimming took off 1 base at V and 7 bases at J, with 9 bases between the two ends. The CDR3 sequence is 13 residues long. The full variable domain, in which reference TRBV5-1 and TRBJ2-1 provide the parts outside the CDR3, is KAGVTQTPRYLIKTRGQQVTLSCSPISGHRSVSWYQQTPGQGLQFLFEYFSETQRNKGNFPGRFSGRQFSNSRSEMNVSTLELGDSALYLCASSLSEENEQFFGPGTRLTVL.

The rearrangement joins TRBV5-1 to TRBJ1-5, with D possibly TRBD1 on 5 matching bases. CDR1 and CDR2 (germline): SGHRS, YFSETQ. The CDR3 extends over 14 amino acids. Trimming stripped 4 bases from V and 7 bases from J, with 15 bases between. The CDR3 protein is CASSPGGGQQPQHF. Here the CDR3 DNA reads TGCGCCAGCAGCCCCGGGGGGGGTCAACAGCCCCAGCATTTT.

The rearrangement joins TRBV23-1 to TRBJ1-6; D remains unclear. TRBV23-1 is designated an ORF whose function remains uncertain. Trimming took 6 bases from V and 0 from J, leaving 9 bases between them. The CDR3 consists of 15 residues. The CDR3 spells CASSRGSSYNSPLHF. The CDR3 DNA reads TGCGCCAGCAGCCGTGGGAGCTCCTATAATTCACCCCTCCACTTT.

This clone has only one observation. This chain uses TRBV4-2 with TRBJ1-5, with D perhaps matching TRBD1 (6 bases). Trimming shortened V by 1 base and J by 6 bases, and 16 bases separated the two germline ends. The CDR3 has 16 amino acids. Germline values: CDR1 LGHNA, CDR2 YNFKEQ. The CDR3 region has the DNA TGTGCCAGCAGCCAAGGGGAAAGGGGGGGGACTCAGCCCCAGCATTTT. Protein sequence: CASSQGERGGTQPQHF.

This clone was detected a few times. The rearrangement uses TRBV4-3 and TRBJ1-2; D possibly corresponds to TRBD1 (6 bases). Germline CDR1 LGHNA, CDR2 YSLEER. The CDR3 has 15 amino acids. The V and J ends lost 1 base and 7 bases respectively, with 16 bases between them. CDR3 nucleotide sequence: TGCGCCAGCAGCCAAGTACCAGGGGAATCGGGTGGCTACACCTTC. Its translation is CASSQVPGESGGYTF.

This clone was seen a single time. This chain joins TRBV19 and TRBJ1-3; possibly TRBD1 for D (6 bases). The CDR3 runs to 15 residues. CDR1 and CDR2 (germline): LNHDA, SQIVND (reference sequence). The germline V and J ends were trimmed by 4 bases and 3 bases, with 13 bases remaining between them. The CDR3 DNA follows: TGTGCCAGTAGTACGCTAACAGGGTTTGGAAACACCATATATTTT. Its translation is CASSTLTGFGNTIYF.

V gene TRBV11-2 combines with J gene TRBJ2-5, with D possibly being TRBD2 (7 bases). From germline, CDR1 is SGHAT and CDR2 FQNNGV. The CDR3 runs 16 residues. V was trimmed by 1 base and J by 4 bases, leaving 16 bases between them. The DNA for the CDR3 is TGTGCCAGCAGCTTAGGGGGGGGCAGGGTTTTAGAGACCCAGTACTTC. Its translation: CASSLGGGRVLETQYF.

This sequence joins TRBV4-1 and TRBJ2-1; 10 positions match TRBD2. The ends lost 4 bases at V and 0 bases at J; junction bases unmatched: 9. The germline V gene encodes CDR1 MGHRA and CDR2 YSYEKL. The CDR3 sequence is 18 residues long. The CDR3 reads CASSPRGPSGSSYNEQFF. Written as DNA, the CDR3 is TGCGCCAGCAGCCCCCGGGGACCTAGCGGGAGCTCCTACAATGAGCAGTTCTTC.

The CDR3 DNA reads as TGTGCCAGCAGTAGGGAATTCGGGGGTGGGACCGGGGAGCTGTTTTTT. Translated: CASSREFGGGTGELFF. The rearrangement joins TRBV2 to TRBJ2-2, with D possibly being TRBD2 (6 bases). This CDR3 region has 16 residues. Germline lookup yields CDR1 SNHLY and CDR2 FYNNEI. Trimming left V 5 bases short and J 5 bases short, with 18 bases between.

Note on this clone: In the same sample, other DNA sequences code for this CDR3. This chain uses TRBV28 with TRBJ2-1; D is perhaps TRBD2 (5 bases). Trimming took off 5 bases at V and 0 bases at J, with 11 bases between the two ends. This CDR3 comprises 15 residues. Germline V gene lookup returns CDR1 MDHEN and CDR2 SYDVKM. The CDR3 coding sequence is TGTGCCAGCAGTCTGTCGGGGAGCTCCTACAATGAGCAGTTCTTC. Its translation: CASSLSGSSYNEQFF.

The gene calls are TRBV19 and TRBJ2-3, with 7 bases aligning to TRBD2. The CDR3 has 14 amino acids. V shed 4 bases, J shed 2 bases, and the junction held 3 bases outside the gene matches. Germline lookup yields CDR1 LNHDA and CDR2 SQIVND (reference sequence). In nucleotides, the CDR3 is TGTGCCAGTAGTAGGCTAGCGGACACAGATACGCAGTATTTT. This sequence encodes CASSRLADTDTQYF.

The gene calls are TRBV21-1 and TRBJ2-7; the DNA was not compared with TRBD2, the D call given in the table. TRBV21-1 is termed a pseudogene. This CDR3 has 16 amino acids. Here the CDR3 reads CASNLAGGPGSYEQYF. CDR3 DNA sequence: TGTGCCAGCAACTTAGCGGGGGGGCCCGGTTCCTACGAGCAGTACTTC.

This rearrangement joins TRBV6-1 to TRBJ2-7, with 9 bases matching TRBD1. Looked up from germline, CDR1 is MNHNS and CDR2 is SASEGT. V was pared by 0 bases and J by 7 bases, with 7 bases of the junction left unmatched. CDR3 length equals 15 residues. CDR3 loop: CASSEAGTGLFEQYF. In nucleotides, the CDR3 is TGTGCCAGCAGTGAAGCCGGGACAGGGCTGTTTGAGCAGTACTTC.

The chain joins TRBV9 to TRBJ2-7; 9 bases are a match to TRBD2. CDR1 and CDR2 (germline): SGDLS, YYNGEE. The CDR3 runs 15 residues. J lost 4 bases, V lost 1 base, and 6 bases had no gene match. The CDR3 is CASSVSLAGSYEQYF. In nucleotides, the CDR3 is TGTGCCAGCAGCGTAAGCCTAGCGGGGAGTTACGAGCAGTACTTC.

This clone was seen only a few times. The chain employs TRBV6-1 and TRBJ2-7; 9 bases are shared with TRBD2. The J segment lost 3 bases and the V segment lost 2 bases, leaving 5 bases of the junction unmatched. The CDR3 loop spans 15 amino acids. Germline CDR1 and CDR2: MNHNS and SASEGT. The CDR3 loop is CASSEFASGNYEQYF. The DNA for the CDR3 is TGTGCCAGCAGTGAATTTGCTAGCGGGAACTACGAGCAGTACTTC.

CDR3 protein: CASSLDSGGRGDEQYF. Written as DNA, the CDR3 is TGCGCCAGCAGCTTGGATTCGGGCGGGAGAGGGGACGAGCAGTACTTC. The chain employs TRBV5-1 and TRBJ2-7; TRBD2 matches at 7 bases. The junction had 11 bases not matched to a gene; V was cut back by 0 bases and J by 5 bases. The CDR3 has 16 residues. Germline assignment: CDR1 SGHRS and CDR2 YFSETQ.

The chain joins TRBV27 to TRBJ2-7, with 8 bases that match TRBD1. The CDR3 length is 15 residues. Germline loops: CDR1 MNHEY, CDR2 SMNVEV (reference sequence). Trimming removed 5 bases from V and 3 bases from J; junction bases left unmatched: 9. This CDR3 is CASSTNPGTGYEQYF. DNA for the CDR3: TGTGCCAGCAGTACCAATCCCGGGACAGGCTACGAGCAGTACTTC.

The chain couples TRBV19 to TRBJ2-1, with 9 bases matching TRBD1. Germline loops: CDR1 LNHDA, CDR2 SQIVND (reference sequence). Unmatched junction bases numbered 7, after V lost 5 bases and J lost 8 bases. The CDR3 covers 14 residues. The CDR3: CASSPSGQGYEQFF. The CDR3 bases are TGTGCCAGTAGTCCCTCGGGACAGGGTTATGAGCAGTTCTTC.